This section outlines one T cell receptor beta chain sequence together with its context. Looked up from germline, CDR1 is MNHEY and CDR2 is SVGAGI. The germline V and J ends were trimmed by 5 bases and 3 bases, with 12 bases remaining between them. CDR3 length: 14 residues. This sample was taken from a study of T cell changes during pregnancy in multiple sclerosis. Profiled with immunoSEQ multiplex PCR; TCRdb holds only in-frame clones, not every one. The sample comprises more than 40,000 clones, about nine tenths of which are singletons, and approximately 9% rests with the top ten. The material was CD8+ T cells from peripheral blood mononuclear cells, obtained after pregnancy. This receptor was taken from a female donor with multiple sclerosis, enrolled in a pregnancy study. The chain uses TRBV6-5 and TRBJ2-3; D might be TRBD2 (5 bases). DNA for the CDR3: TGTGCCAGCAGTGCAAGGAGGTGGACAGATACGCAGTATTTT. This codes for CASSARRWTDTQYF.